This TCR beta chain was sequenced in a study of shared clonotypes between healthy human individuals. About the research overall: The composition of the donors was a couple of women and three men aged 18 to 49. The plates for each donor numbered three CD4 naive, three CD4 memory, two CD8 naive and one CD8 memory.

Trimming left V 2 bases short and J 1 base short, with 14 bases between. Germline loops: CDR1 MNHEY, CDR2 SVGAGI. The CDR3 is made up of 16 amino acids. Each sorted subset replicate got 200 ng genomic DNA, roughly 30,000 genomes. Profiled with immunoSEQ multiplex PCR; TCRdb holds only in-frame clones, not every one. The table has approximately 250,000 clones, 60% to 80% seen once; the top ten hold 8.5% to 14%. Donors included only healthy HIV-negative adults lacking recent acute infections or vaccinations. J is TRBJ1-1 and V is TRBV6-5; D unclear. The material sequenced was memory CD4+ T cells sorted from blood. Sample subset: CD45RA-negative fraction. The clonotype originates from a man aged 30 to 39 in good health. The DNA for the CDR3 is TGTGCCAGCAGTTACAGATTCAGTTTAAGGAACACTGAAGCTTTCTTT. Translation: CASSYRFSLRNTEAFF.